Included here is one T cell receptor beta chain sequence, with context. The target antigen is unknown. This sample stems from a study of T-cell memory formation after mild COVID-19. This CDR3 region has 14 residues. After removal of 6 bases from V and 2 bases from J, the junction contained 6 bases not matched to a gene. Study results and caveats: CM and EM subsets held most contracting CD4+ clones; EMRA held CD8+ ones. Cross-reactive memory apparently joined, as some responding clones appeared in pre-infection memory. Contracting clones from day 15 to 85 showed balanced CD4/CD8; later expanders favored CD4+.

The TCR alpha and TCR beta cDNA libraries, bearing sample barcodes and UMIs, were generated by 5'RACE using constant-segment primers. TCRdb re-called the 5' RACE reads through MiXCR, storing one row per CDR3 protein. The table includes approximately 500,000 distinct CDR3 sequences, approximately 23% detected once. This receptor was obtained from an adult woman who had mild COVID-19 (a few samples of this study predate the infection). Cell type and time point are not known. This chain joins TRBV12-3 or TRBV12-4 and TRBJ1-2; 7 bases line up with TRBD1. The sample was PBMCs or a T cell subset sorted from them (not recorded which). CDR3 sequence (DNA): TGTGCCAGCAGGGAGCACAGGGGAAACTATGGCTACACCTTC. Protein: CASREHRGNYGYTF.